In its sample, the clone carrying this TCR beta chain was seen a few times. Its antigen is not identified. MiXCR, run by TCRdb on the reads, gives a single entry per CDR3 protein. The table lists 450,000 to 550,000 distinct CDR3 sequences, more than 40% of them singletons. This specimen comes from a study of T cell repertoires in cytomegalovirus infection. Overall study: CMV epitopes in the study were HLA-C-restricted (recently identified) and HLA-B-restricted (well studied). From public TCR beta signatures came an indication of both CMV infection and matching HLA type.

General study results and limits: Public TCR beta family frequency separated CMV-and-HLA carriers, including in an independent cohort. Ex vivo responses were dominated by HLA-C-restricted CMV-specific TCR beta clonotypes.

The CDR3 loop spans 15 amino acids. The germline gives CDR1 SGHNT, CDR2 YYREEE (reference sequence). Trimming removed 0 bases at V and 5 bases at J, with 14 bases between. The sample here was cultured PBMCs, taken from culture after CMV antigen stimulation. The TCR sequence derives from a human donor in good health (CMV status not recorded). Some clones in this sample may be carry-over from other donors' samples. The V and J genes are TRBV5-4 and TRBJ2-5; D is undetermined. CDR3 nucleotide sequence: TGTGCCAGCAGCTTGGCGAAGACTGCCGGGGAGACCCAGTACTTC. It is translated as CASSLAKTAGETQYF.